Below are 24 T cell receptor beta chains sequenced from a single sample in a study of cytomegalovirus exposure and HLA in healthy donors. 60 Vbeta and 13 Jbeta primers were used in PCR. Data came from immunoSEQ multiplex PCR; TCRdb stores just in-frame clones and leaves some out. The sample lists about 140,000 clones; 60% to 80% were seen once. The sequenced sample consisted of PBMCs. These receptors were taken from a female donor in good health and CMV-seronegative.

The V gene is TRBV27, the J gene TRBJ2-7; 7 nucleotides align to TRBD2. Germline CDR1 is MNHEY and CDR2 is SMNVEV (reference sequence). The CDR3 sequence is 15 residues long. The J segment lost 3 bases and the V segment lost 4 bases, leaving 9 bases of the junction unmatched. The CDR3 loop reads CASSSELAASYEQYF. Written as DNA, the CDR3 is TGTGCCAGCAGTTCGGAGCTAGCGGCGAGCTACGAGCAGTACTTC.

V and J are TRBV5-4 and TRBJ1-5; D is ambiguous. V lost 0 bases and J lost 0, with 7 bases in between. Germline V gene data show CDR1 as SGHNT and CDR2 as YYREEE (reference sequence). The CDR3 contains 15 residues. For the CDR3, the DNA is TGTGCCAGCAGCTTGGTACCGGGTAGCAATCAGCCCCAGCATTTT. It translates to CASSLVPGSNQPQHF.

Remarks on this clone: Other DNA sequences in the sample encode the same CDR3. This chain connects TRBV7-2 to TRBJ2-3, with D unclear. Germline V CDR1 and CDR2: SGHTA, FQGNSA. V was shortened by 5 bases and J by 2 bases, with 5 bases between the two germline ends. The CDR3 is 12 residues long. The CDR3 region has the DNA TGTGCCAGCAGCCTATACACAGATACGCAGTATTTT. Its translation is CASSLYTDTQYF.

This clone was detected only once. The chain carries TRBV18 and TRBJ1-2; 7 bases align to TRBD1. This CDR3 is built from 17 residues. CDR1 and CDR2 (germline): KGHSH, LQKENI. Trimming removed 3 bases from V and 2 bases from J; junction bases left unmatched: 12. The CDR3 sequence is CASSPSGGTASNYGYTF. The CDR3 DNA sequence: TGTGCCAGCTCACCGAGTGGGGGGACAGCCTCAAACTATGGCTACACCTTC.

The genes are TRBV5-1 and TRBJ2-3, with TRBD2 matching 11 bases. The CDR3 length is 16 residues. Germline lookup yields CDR1 SGHRS and CDR2 YFSETQ. V shed 8 bases and J 6 bases; nucleotides not matched to a gene: 14. The CDR3 sequence is CASGSGLAGGGDTQYF. The CDR3 DNA reads as TGCGCCAGTGGCTCGGGGCTAGCGGGAGGCGGCGATACGCAGTATTTT.

V gene TRBV13 combines with J gene TRBJ2-2; possible D gene TRBD2, 5 bases. The V and J ends lost 8 bases and 10 bases respectively, with 14 bases between them. The CDR3 is 12 amino acids. Per the germline V gene, CDR1 is PRHDT and CDR2 is FYEKMQ (reference sequence). This chain's CDR3 is CASRRRNEELFF. The CDR3 DNA is TGTGCCAGCCGTCGGAGGAATGAGGAGCTGTTTTTT.

The CDR3, as DNA: TGTGCCAGCAGTTTGGGGGGGAATGAGCAGTTCTTC. It is translated as CASSLGGNEQFF. This sequence joins TRBV28 and TRBJ2-1; 7 bases are a match to TRBD2. This CDR3 has 12 amino acids. Germline V lookup: CDR1 MDHEN, CDR2 SYDVKM. The V segment lost 3 bases and the J segment 7 bases; nucleotides outside the gene matches: 0.

The chain couples TRBV19 to TRBJ1-1; D may be TRBD1 (5 bases). Germline V lookup: CDR1 LNHDA, CDR2 SQIVND (reference sequence). This CDR3 spans 16 amino acids. Trimming took 3 bases from V and 1 from J, leaving 15 bases between them. The CDR3 here is CASSILWGGGNTEAFF. The DNA of the CDR3 is TGTGCCAGTAGTATTCTCTGGGGCGGGGGGAACACTGAAGCTTTCTTT.

The V gene is TRBV11-2, the J gene TRBJ1-4; 9 nucleotides line up with TRBD1. With V trimmed by 1 base and J by 8 bases, 2 bases remained unmatched. The CDR3 consists of 14 residues. The germline CDR1 and CDR2 sequences are SGHAT and FQNNGV. CDR3 DNA: TGTGCCAGCAGCTTAGGTACAGGGGGCGAAAAACTGTTTTTT. Translation: CASSLGTGGEKLFF.

This rearrangement joins TRBV18 to TRBJ1-2, with TRBD1 identical over 7 bases. This CDR3 has 12 residues. Per the germline V gene, CDR1 is KGHSH and CDR2 is LQKENI. With 6 bases clipped from V and 8 bases from J, the junction kept 6 bases outside the gene matches. CDR3 residues: CASSRDSGGYTF. The CDR3, as DNA: TGTGCCAGCTCTCGGGACAGTGGAGGCTACACCTTC.

This chain connects TRBV5-4 to TRBJ2-3; 7 bases are a match to TRBD2. Germline CDR1 is SGHNT and CDR2 is YYREEE (reference sequence). The CDR3 length is 13 residues. The V gene end was trimmed by 7 bases and the J gene end by 4 bases; junction bases not matched to a gene: 6. The CDR3 is CASSSGRADTQYF. CDR3 DNA: TGTGCCAGCTCCTCAGGGAGGGCAGATACGCAGTATTTT.

This chain uses TRBV5-1 with TRBJ2-5; 8 bases align to TRBD1. Matching the DNA end better, TRBJ2-7 makes the J call doubtful. Per germline, CDR1 SGHRS and CDR2 YFSETQ. The CDR3 spans 14 residues. CDR3 region: CASSGGTGAYEQYF. CDR3 coding DNA: TGCGCCAGCAGCGGGGGGACAGGCGCCTACGAGCAGTACTTC.

This chain joins TRBV15 and TRBJ2-2; D is possibly TRBD1 (6 bases). The CDR3 is 15 amino acids. V was pared by 5 bases and J by 2 bases, with 12 bases between. In germline, CDR1 is LNHNV, CDR2 YYDKDF (reference sequence). The CDR3 region is CATSWGHTNTGELFF. The CDR3 nucleotides read TGTGCCACCAGCTGGGGACATACCAACACCGGGGAGCTGTTTTTT.

This clone was seen only once. Its ends do not fully match the called genes, so a read error is possible. This chain uses TRBV27 with TRBJ1-1, with D unclear. Germline V gene sequence: CDR1 MNHEY, CDR2 SMNVEV (reference sequence). The CDR3 runs 13 residues. The CDR3, as DNA: TGTGCCGGCAGTTTATCCTCCAACACTGAAGCTTTCTTT. Its translation: CAGSLSSNTEAFF.

The chain is built from TRBV6-6 and TRBJ1-6, with 7 bases that match TRBD1. This CDR3 is 14 amino acids long. Germline V lookup: CDR1 MNHNY, CDR2 SVGAGI (reference sequence). With V trimmed by 7 bases and J by 7 bases, 7 bases remained unmatched. CDR3 nucleotide sequence: TGTGCCAGCACCTGGACAGGAGGAAATTCACCCCTCCACTTT. This translates into CASTWTGGNSPLHF.

The V call is TRBV7-3, the J call TRBJ2-1; no definite D call. Germline V gene lookup returns CDR1 SGHTA and CDR2 FQGTGA. Trimming pared 5 bases from V and 0 bases from J, leaving 14 bases between. This CDR3 has 16 residues. Written as DNA, the CDR3 is TGTGCCAGCAGCATAAGAGCAGGAAGCTCCTACAATGAGCAGTTCTTC. Protein product: CASSIRAGSSYNEQFF.

The rearrangement links TRBV10-3 to TRBJ1-2, with 9 positions matching TRBD1. Trimming removed 3 bases from V and 5 bases from J; junction bases left unmatched: 7. The germline gives CDR1 ENHRY, CDR2 SYGVKD. The CDR3 spans 15 residues. The CDR3 loop is CAISERDRDPYGYTF. The CDR3 bases are TGTGCCATCAGTGAAAGGGACAGGGATCCGTATGGCTACACCTTC.

The chain uses TRBV6-5 and TRBJ2-5; maybe TRBD2 (5 bases). The J call could be wrong; TRBJ2-7 is a better fit for the DNA end. Per germline, CDR1 MNHEY and CDR2 SVGAGI. This CDR3 comprises 14 residues. The chain's CDR3 is CASTRANGNYEQYF. CDR3 in DNA: TGTGCCAGCACCCGGGCCAACGGGAACTACGAGCAGTACTTC.

This chain joins TRBV19 and TRBJ1-2; TRBD1 is a possible D gene (5 bases). Trimming cost V 7 bases and J 7 bases, with 19 bases left between them. This CDR3 comprises 14 residues. Germline V gives CDR1 LNHDA, CDR2 SQIVND (reference sequence). The CDR3 coding sequence is TGTGCCAGTAACGTTTTGCAGGGCCCGGTTGGCTACACCTTC. It codes for CASNVLQGPVGYTF.

This chain links TRBV11-3 with TRBJ1-1; no clear D. CDR1 is SGHNT and CDR2 is YENEEA in the germline V gene. Trimming cost V 3 bases and J 6 bases, with 8 bases left between them. CDR3 length equals 12 residues. CDR3 amino acids: CASSFGEAEAFF. DNA for the CDR3: TGTGCCAGCAGCTTCGGTGAGGCTGAAGCTTTCTTT.

This clone appeared a few times. The chain joins TRBV6-1 to TRBJ2-7, with D possibly matching TRBD2 (5 bases). The germline V and J ends were trimmed by 7 bases and 2 bases, with 15 bases remaining between them. CDR3 length equals 14 residues. Germline values: CDR1 MNHNS, CDR2 SASEGT. The CDR3 region has the DNA TGTGCCAGCATAGTAGAGGGCCGCGCCTACGAGCAGTACTTC. It translates to CASIVEGRAYEQYF.

The chain couples TRBV6-1 to TRBJ1-1, with D possibly TRBD1 on 5 matching bases. With 8 bases removed from V and 8 bases from J, the gap between germline ends came to 15 bases. The germline gives CDR1 MNHNS, CDR2 SASEGT. CDR3 length equals 12 residues. The CDR3 reads CASVSPTAEAFF. CDR3 coding DNA: TGTGCCAGCGTTTCACCGACAGCCGAAGCTTTCTTT.

About this clone: Other DNA sequences in this sample translate to the same CDR3. This chain joins TRBV19 and TRBJ1-2, with a weak D call TRBD1 (6 bases). Germline V gene data show CDR1 as LNHDA and CDR2 as SQIVND (reference sequence). This CDR3 comprises 14 residues. Trimming took 1 base from V and 4 from J, leaving 10 bases between them. The CDR3 sequence: CASSIGGGGYGYTF. The DNA for the CDR3 is TGTGCCAGTAGTATAGGCGGGGGCGGCTATGGCTACACCTTC.

This chain joins TRBV28 and TRBJ2-3; D might be TRBD2 (6 bases). This CDR3 is 15 amino acids long. The germline V and J ends were trimmed by 0 bases and 2 bases, with 9 bases remaining between them. Germline-derived CDR1 and CDR2 are MDHEN and SYDVKM. The CDR3 DNA follows: TGTGCCAGCAGTTTATGGGCTAGCGACACAGATACGCAGTATTTT. Amino acid sequence: CASSLWASDTDTQYF.